These T cell receptor beta chains were read from a single sample in a study of molecular identifiers for immune sequencing clone quantification. Via MiXCR, TCRdb re-called the PCR reads, giving one row per CDR3 protein. The sample has around 460,000 distinct CDR3 sequences, about 25% seen once. Sequencing was performed on naive CD8+ T cells from blood, with Jurkat cell RNA spiked in. The receptors derive from a human donor in good health. Some libraries in this study had Jurkat cell RNA spiked in. The CDR3 runs from the conserved cysteine through the conserved F or W. D genes are given only for firm matches. Size tells how often a clone was seen (once, few, many) or the class of an expanded clone, and some rows leave it out.

size | D | J | length | V | DNA | CDR3
many | - | TRBJ1-1 | 12 | TRBV11-2 | TGCGCCAGCAGCTTGGAGGGGCAGGAAGCTTTCTTT | CASSLEGQEAFF
- | TRBD2 | TRBJ2-3 | 17 | TRBV9 | TGTGCCAGCAGCACAAATACGGGGGGATCTAGCACAGATACGCAGTATTTT | CASSTNTGGSSTDTQYF
few | - | TRBJ1-3 | 13 | TRBV6-1 | TGTGCCAGCAGTGAAGGTACAGAAAACACCATATATTTT | CASSEGTENTIYF
many | - | TRBJ2-2 | 12 | TRBV20-1 | TGCAGTGCTAGAACGAGGTCCGGGGAGCTGTTTTTT | CSARTRSGELFF
- | - | TRBJ1-2 | 17 | TRBV5-1 | TGCGCCAGCAGCCCCCCCCAAATACAGGGTAGCGCCTATGGCTACACCTTC | CASSPPQIQGSAYGYTF
- | - | TRBJ2-2 | 15 | TRBV4-1 | TGCGCCAGCAGCATGACAGCGGAGAACACCGGGGAGCTGGTTTTT | CASSMTAENTGELVF
- | TRBD1 | TRBJ2-5 | 15 | TRBV3-1 | TGTGCCAGCAGAGCAAAACAGGGGGCTTCGGAGACCCAGTACTTC | CASRAKQGASETQYF
- | - | TRBJ2-3 | 14 | TRBV7-9 | TGTGTCAGCAGTCCCGGGACTAGCACAGATACGCAGTATTTT | CVSSPGTSTDTQYF
few | - | TRBJ2-7 | 14 | TRBV5-5 | TGTGCCAGCAGCTATACAGGGTTGACCTACGAGCAGTACTTC | CASSYTGLTYEQYF
few | - | TRBJ2-2 | 15 | TRBV28 | TGTGCCAGCAGTTTCAGGGGGGCTTTAACCGGGGAGCTGTTTTTT | CASSFRGALTGELFF
many | - | TRBJ2-2 | 16 | TRBV14 | TGTGCCAGCAGCCAAGATTATAGAGCGAACACCGGGGAGCTGTTTTTT | CASSQDYRANTGELFF
few | - | TRBJ2-3 | 14 | TRBV6-2/TRBV6-3 | TGTGCCAGCAGTTACTCCCAGAACACAGATACGCAGTATTTT | CASSYSQNTDTQYF
- | - | TRBJ2-5 | 14 | TRBV11-2 | TGTGCCAGCAGCTCAGATCCGGGCCAAGAGACCCAGTACTTC | CASSSDPGQETQYF
many | - | TRBJ2-7 | 14 | TRBV4-3 | TGCGCCAGCAGCCAAGGCTCGAACTCCTACGAGCAGTACTTC | CASSQGSNSYEQYF
- | TRBD1 | TRBJ2-3 | 13 | TRBV20-1 | TGCAGTGCTCCCAGGGGGTGGACAGATACGCAGTATTTT | CSAPRGWTDTQYF
many | - | TRBJ2-3 | 13 | TRBV6-5 | TGTGCCAGCCTACCACAGGGATCAGATACGCAGTATTTT | CASLPQGSDTQYF
- | - | TRBJ2-7 | 14 | TRBV20-1 | TGCAGTGCTAGAGGGACGGGGATCCTCTACGAGCAGTACTTC | CSARGTGILYEQYF
- | - | TRBJ2-3 | 17 | TRBV6-6 | TGTGCCAGCAGCCCCTCCTCCGGACAACTTCTCACAGATACGCAGTATTTT | CASSPSSGQLLTDTQYF
few | - | TRBJ2-5 | 14 | TRBV6-2/TRBV6-3 | TGTGCCAGCAGTCAAATTGGACTACAAGAGACCCAGTACTTC | CASSQIGLQETQYF
- | - | TRBJ1-1 | 13 | TRBV20-1 | TGCAGTGCTAGATCATACCTGAGCCCTGAAGCTTTCTTT | CSARSYLSPEAFF
- | - | TRBJ2-4 | 16 | TRBV4-3 | TGCGCCAGCAGCCAAGATAGAATAGCGGTCAAGAGCATTCAGTACTTC | CASSQDRIAVKSIQYF
many | - | TRBJ2-7 | 12 | TRBV30 | TGTGCCTGGAGTGGCACTTCCTACGAGCAGTACTTC | CAWSGTSYEQYF
- | TRBD1 | TRBJ2-3 | 16 | TRBV12-3/TRBV12-4 | TGTGCCAGCAGTTCACAAATCGACAGGGGGGGTTACACGCAGTATTTT | CASSSQIDRGGYTQYF
- | TRBD1 | TRBJ2-5 | 15 | TRBV7-9 | TGTGCCAGCAGCTTAGCAGACAGGGTTGGTGAGACCCAGTACTTC | CASSLADRVGETQYF
few | - | TRBJ1-1 | 12 | TRBV20-1 | TGCAGTGCAGGGACGGCGAACACTGAAGCTTTCTTT | CSAGTANTEAFF
few | TRBD2 | TRBJ2-7 | 16 | TRBV9 | TGTGCCAGCAGCGGAGAGATAGCGGGAGTGGTCGACGAGCAGTACTTC | CASSGEIAGVVDEQYF
few | - | TRBJ2-5 | 14 | TRBV28 | TGTGCCAGCAGTTTAGGACGGTTACAAGAGACCCAGTACTTC | CASSLGRLQETQYF
many | - | TRBJ2-7 | 14 | TRBV10-2 | TGCGCCAGCAGAGCGGGGACAGGAGCCTACGAGCAGTACTTC | CASRAGTGAYEQYF
- | - | TRBJ1-2 | 11 | TRBV3-1 | TGTGCCAGCCGCCAAGCCTATGGCTACACCTTC | CASRQAYGYTF
- | - | TRBJ1-4 | 16 | TRBV20-1 | TGCAGTGCTAGAGACGGCAAGGCCACGGGTAATGAAAAACTGTTTTTT | CSARDGKATGNEKLFF
- | - | TRBJ2-7 | 14 | TRBV7-2 | TGTGCCAGCAGCTTCGGCGGGGGCTCCAACGAGCAGTACTTC | CASSFGGGSNEQYF
few | - | TRBJ2-1 | 14 | TRBV11-3 | TGTGCCAGCAGCTTAGGATCTGGGGAAAATGAGCAGTTCTTC | CASSLGSGENEQFF
- | - | TRBJ2-7 | 14 | TRBV28 | TGTGCCAGCACCTGGGGAGTAGCGGCCTACGAGCAGTACTTC | CASTWGVAAYEQYF
- | - | TRBJ1-2 | 13 | TRBV6-5 | TGTGCCAGCAGTCAGATGACAGTGTTTGGCTACACCTTC | CASSQMTVFGYTF
many | TRBD1 | TRBJ2-3 | 17 | TRBV29-1 | TGCAGCGTTGAAGGTATTCCGGTTGGACAGGGGTCTGATACGCAGTATTTT | CSVEGIPVGQGSDTQYF
many | - | TRBJ1-1 | 12 | TRBV7-6 | TGTGCCAGCAGCTCCGGTGGGAGCGAGGCTTTCTTT | CASSSGGSEAFF
few | TRBD1 | TRBJ1-2 | 16 | TRBV4-2 | TGTGCCAGCAGCCACCGGACAGGGGGCGGTTACTATGGCTACACCTTC | CASSHRTGGGYYGYTF
few | TRBD1 | TRBJ1-2 | 16 | TRBV29-1 | TGCAGCGTTGTGTTCCCCGGACAGGGTTCGAACTATGGCTACACCTTC | CSVVFPGQGSNYGYTF
- | - | TRBJ1-5 | 15 | TRBV28 | TGTGCCAGCAGTTTATTGAGTACGGACGAACAGCCCCAGCATTTT | CASSLLSTDEQPQHF
- | - | TRBJ1-1 | 14 | TRBV5-1 | TGCGCCAGCAGCACCTCAGGGGCCCACACTGAAGCTTTCTTT | CASSTSGAHTEAFF
many | TRBD1 | TRBJ2-5 | 16 | TRBV5-1 | TGCGCCAGCAGCTCCCCCGGACAGGGGCGCCAAGAGACCCAGTACTTC | CASSSPGQGRQETQYF
- | - | TRBJ1-1 | 12 | TRBV30 | TGTGCCTGGAGTGGACTCCACGCGGGAGCTTTCTTT | CAWSGLHAGAFF
- | TRBD2 | TRBJ2-5 | 15 | TRBV4-1 | TGCGCCAGCAGCCAGACTAGCGGAGCCCAAGAGACCCAGTACTTC | CASSQTSGAQETQYF
- | - | TRBJ2-1 | 15 | TRBV4-1 | TGCGCCAGCAGCCCAAGGGAGGTGGCCTACAATGAGCAGTTCTTC | CASSPREVAYNEQFF
many | - | TRBJ2-5 | 17 | TRBV14 | TGTGCCAGCAGCCAAGGAGAATTGCGGGAAGACCAAGAGACCCAGTACTTC | CASSQGELREDQETQYF
- | - | TRBJ2-6 | 14 | TRBV24-1 | TGTGCCTCGGGACCTCGCTCTGGGGCCAACGTCCTGCCTTTC | CASGPRSGANVLPF
many | TRBD1 | TRBJ1-1 | 16 | TRBV7-9 | TGTGCCAGCATCAGTGGACAGGGGGTGTCTCGGGCTGAAGCTTTCTTT | CASISGQGVSRAEAFF
many | - | TRBJ2-3 | 13 | TRBV7-9 | TGTGCCAGCAGCGTGACGTTAGCGGATACGCAGTATTTT | CASSVTLADTQYF
- | TRBD1 | TRBJ2-7 | 17 | TRBV11-2 | TGTGCCAGCAGCTCTATTCCAGGGACAGCCGGTTCAGAGGAGCAGTACTTC | CASSSIPGTAGSEEQYF
- | TRBD1 | TRBJ1-5 | 15 | TRBV20-1 | TGCAGTGCTCCTTGGACACAGGGGAACAATCAGCCCCAGCATTTT | CSAPWTQGNNQPQHF
many | TRBD1 | TRBJ1-5 | 14 | TRBV20-1 | TGCAGTGCTCCAGGGGGGGATAGCAATCAGCCCCAGCATTTT | CSAPGGDSNQPQHF
few | - | TRBJ1-5 | 15 | TRBV7-2 | TGTGCCAGCAGACGCGCCGAATATAGCAATCAGCCCCAGCATTTT | CASRRAEYSNQPQHF
many | - | TRBJ2-1 | 15 | TRBV6-5 | TGTGCCAGCAGTTACTCCCTGGTTGGGCGGAATGAGCAGTTCTTC | CASSYSLVGRNEQFF
many | - | TRBJ2-7 | 13 | TRBV25-1 | TGTGCCAGCAGTGAATTTGGGCACTACGAGCAGTACTTC | CASSEFGHYEQYF
many | - | TRBJ2-3 | 14 | TRBV27 | TGTGCCAGCAGTTTTCTAGACCGAACAGATACGCAGTATTTT | CASSFLDRTDTQYF
- | TRBD2 | TRBJ2-1 | 16 | TRBV6-2/TRBV6-3 | TGTGCCAGCAGTCCGGCCCCGGGACTAGCGACCGATGAGCAGTTCTTC | CASSPAPGLATDEQFF
many | TRBD2 | TRBJ2-1 | 16 | TRBV7-3 | TGTGCCAGCAGCTTACTGGCGGGAGGATTCTACAATGAGCAGTTCTTC | CASSLLAGGFYNEQFF
- | - | TRBJ1-1 | 13 | TRBV20-1 | TGCAGTGCTTGTGACAGAATGAACACTGAAGCTTTCTTT | CSACDRMNTEAFF
- | TRBD2 | TRBJ2-5 | 15 | TRBV27 | TGTGCCAGCAGTTCTCCCGGGACTAGCATAGAGACCCAGTACTTC | CASSSPGTSIETQYF